Listed below are T cell receptor beta chains from one sample, sequenced in a study of cytomegalovirus exposure and HLA in healthy donors. Clones were read by immunoSEQ multiplex PCR, and TCRdb kept only the in-frame ones, dropping some. The sample yields some 190,000 clones, approximately 86% seen once. The sample taken for sequencing was PBMCs. These receptors were taken from a woman in her twenties or thirties in good health and CMV-seronegative. Both conserved end residues are part of each CDR3. Each record gives: J gene, clone size, V gene, D gene, CDR3 DNA, CDR3 protein. D genes are given only for firm matches. Only some rows state a clone size, as once, few, many or a class for expanded clones.

J gene: TRBJ2-7
clone size: -
V gene: TRBV19
D gene: TRBD2
CDR3 DNA: TGTGCCAGTAGTCGACTAGCGGGAGACGGCGAGCAGTACTTC
CDR3 protein: CASSRLAGDGEQYF

J gene: TRBJ1-5
clone size: -
V gene: TRBV19
D gene: -
CDR3 DNA: TGTGCCAGTACAATACCCACAGACCTCAATCAGCCCCAGCATTTT
CDR3 protein: CASTIPTDLNQPQHF

J gene: TRBJ2-5
clone size: -
V gene: TRBV11-2
D gene: -
CDR3 DNA: TGTGCCAGCAGCCTCCCACTAGGGTACTTC
CDR3 protein: CASSLPLGYF

J gene: TRBJ2-7
clone size: -
V gene: TRBV5-1
D gene: -
CDR3 DNA: TGCGCCAGCAGCTTCGACTCCTCCTACGAGCAGTACTTC
CDR3 protein: CASSFDSSYEQYF

J gene: TRBJ2-3
clone size: -
V gene: TRBV2
D gene: TRBD2
CDR3 DNA: TGTGCCAGCAGTGAGGAGTGGGAGGGCCCAGATACGCAGTATTTT
CDR3 protein: CASSEEWEGPDTQYF

J gene: TRBJ2-1
clone size: -
V gene: TRBV27
D gene: TRBD2
CDR3 DNA: TGTGCCAGCAGTTCAACTAGCGGGAGGGTCTACAATGAGCAGTTCTTC
CDR3 protein: CASSSTSGRVYNEQFF

J gene: TRBJ2-1
clone size: once
V gene: TRBV11-2
D gene: -
CDR3 DNA: TGTGCCAGCAGTATGGGGGCAGCTACCCTCGGGCAGTTCTTC
CDR3 protein: CASSMGAATLGQFF

J gene: TRBJ2-7
clone size: -
V gene: TRBV6-5
D gene: -
CDR3 DNA: TGTGCCAGCAGTTACTACGTTCCCAAAACGAGTGAGCAGTACTTC
CDR3 protein: CASSYYVPKTSEQYF

J gene: TRBJ2-1
clone size: -
V gene: TRBV11-1
D gene: TRBD2
CDR3 DNA: TGTGCCAGCAGCATTAGTACTAGCGGGGGAAATGAGCAGTTCTTC
CDR3 protein: CASSISTSGGNEQFF

J gene: TRBJ2-1
clone size: -
V gene: TRBV29-1
D gene: -
CDR3 DNA: TGCAGCGTTGACGGTAGCCTGAATGAGCAGTTCTTC
CDR3 protein: CSVDGSLNEQFF

J gene: TRBJ1-4
clone size: -
V gene: TRBV7-9
D gene: -
CDR3 DNA: TGTGCCAGCAGCTCCGACAGCACCTCTGAAAAACTGTTTTTT
CDR3 protein: CASSSDSTSEKLFF

J gene: TRBJ2-1
clone size: -
V gene: TRBV7-3
D gene: -
CDR3 DNA: TGTGCCAGCAGCTTCGACCGGGAGAATGAGCAGTTCTTC
CDR3 protein: CASSFDRENEQFF

J gene: TRBJ2-3
clone size: -
V gene: TRBV2
D gene: TRBD2
CDR3 DNA: TGTGCCAGCAGGAGGGGTCTAGCGGGGGGACCTAGCACAGATACGCAGTATTTT
CDR3 protein: CASRRGLAGGPSTDTQYF

J gene: TRBJ2-4
clone size: -
V gene: TRBV5-6
D gene: TRBD1
CDR3 DNA: TGTGCCAGCAGCTCCCGACAGGGGGCCCTGGGGAACATTCAGTACTTC
CDR3 protein: CASSSRQGALGNIQYF

J gene: TRBJ2-2
clone size: -
V gene: TRBV4-1
D gene: -
CDR3 DNA: TGCGCCAGCAGCCAAGCGTCCAGGCCTAACACCGGGGAGCTGTTTTTT
CDR3 protein: CASSQASRPNTGELFF

J gene: TRBJ2-7
clone size: -
V gene: TRBV28
D gene: TRBD2
CDR3 DNA: TGTGCCAGCATGACGGGAGGAATCACGCCCGAGCAGTACTTC
CDR3 protein: CASMTGGITPEQYF

J gene: TRBJ2-1
clone size: -
V gene: TRBV4-1
D gene: TRBD2
CDR3 DNA: TGCGCCAGCAGCCAGGTAGCGGGGGGGCGACTCAATGAGCAGTTCTTC
CDR3 protein: CASSQVAGGRLNEQFF

J gene: TRBJ2-7
clone size: -
V gene: TRBV28
D gene: -
CDR3 DNA: TGTGCCACCCTTGAAGAGGGGGGGCTCGAGCAGTACTTC
CDR3 protein: CATLEEGGLEQYF

J gene: TRBJ2-7
clone size: -
V gene: TRBV29-1
D gene: -
CDR3 DNA: TGCAGCGCCCGAGCGGGCTCCTACGAGCAGTACTTC
CDR3 protein: CSARAGSYEQYF

J gene: TRBJ2-7
clone size: -
V gene: TRBV5-1
D gene: TRBD2
CDR3 DNA: TGCGCCAGCAGCTCCGGGACTAGCGGGGTCAATCCGTACTTC
CDR3 protein: CASSSGTSGVNPYF

J gene: TRBJ1-2
clone size: -
V gene: TRBV2
D gene: TRBD1
CDR3 DNA: TGTGCCAGCAGCCGACAGGGGCAGGGCTACACCTTC
CDR3 protein: CASSRQGQGYTF

J gene: TRBJ2-7
clone size: -
V gene: TRBV2
D gene: -
CDR3 DNA: TGTGCCAGCAGTGGGCCATACGAGCAGTACTTC
CDR3 protein: CASSGPYEQYF

J gene: TRBJ2-3
clone size: -
V gene: TRBV9
D gene: TRBD2
CDR3 DNA: TGTGCCAGCAGCCCCGGACTAGCGGGGGAGACTTTCACAGATACGCAGTATTTT
CDR3 protein: CASSPGLAGETFTDTQYF

J gene: TRBJ2-2
clone size: -
V gene: TRBV6-1
D gene: -
CDR3 DNA: TGTGCCAGCAGTGCTCTGAACACCGGGGAGCTGTTTTTT
CDR3 protein: CASSALNTGELFF

J gene: TRBJ2-7
clone size: -
V gene: TRBV7-3
D gene: TRBD2
CDR3 DNA: TGTGCCAGCAGCTTAGAAGCGGGAGCAACCTACGAGCAGTACTTC
CDR3 protein: CASSLEAGATYEQYF

J gene: TRBJ2-1
clone size: once
V gene: TRBV6-1
D gene: TRBD1
CDR3 DNA: TGTGCCAGCAGTGCCGGGACAGGGGGCGTTAGTTCCTACAATGAGCAGTTCTTC
CDR3 protein: CASSAGTGGVSSYNEQFF

J gene: TRBJ2-2
clone size: -
V gene: TRBV28
D gene: TRBD2
CDR3 DNA: TGTGCCAGCAGAGTTACCGGGAGGACTGGCGCGAACACCGGGGAGCTGTTTTTT
CDR3 protein: CASRVTGRTGANTGELFF

J gene: TRBJ2-2
clone size: -
V gene: TRBV28
D gene: TRBD2
CDR3 DNA: TGTGCCAGCAGTCCGATAGCGGGAGTCGGGGAGCTGTTTTTT
CDR3 protein: CASSPIAGVGELFF

J gene: TRBJ2-1
clone size: -
V gene: TRBV6-5
D gene: TRBD2
CDR3 DNA: TGTGCCAGCAGTCAGACTAGCGGGGCCTACAATGAGCAGTTCTTC
CDR3 protein: CASSQTSGAYNEQFF

J gene: TRBJ2-1
clone size: -
V gene: TRBV7-8
D gene: TRBD2
CDR3 DNA: TGTGCCAGCAGCTGGGTTGGCGGGGGGGCCGATGGCGAGCAGTTCTTC
CDR3 protein: CASSWVGGGADGEQFF

J gene: TRBJ2-2
clone size: -
V gene: TRBV29-1
D gene: TRBD1
CDR3 DNA: TGCAGCGCGACACCGGGACAGGGGGCGCCCGGGGAGCTGTTTTTT
CDR3 protein: CSATPGQGAPGELFF

J gene: TRBJ2-1
clone size: -
V gene: TRBV2
D gene: TRBD2
CDR3 DNA: TGTGCCAGGCAAGCGGGAGGCTACAATGAGCAGTTCTTC
CDR3 protein: CARQAGGYNEQFF

J gene: TRBJ2-3
clone size: -
V gene: TRBV6-5
D gene: TRBD2
CDR3 DNA: TGTGCCAGCAGTTACTCGGCGGGAGGGCCGGATACGCAGTATTTT
CDR3 protein: CASSYSAGGPDTQYF

J gene: TRBJ2-3
clone size: -
V gene: TRBV13
D gene: TRBD2
CDR3 DNA: TGTGCCAGCAGCCCAGGTGGGAGCGGGAGGCCCATCACAGATACGCAGTATTTT
CDR3 protein: CASSPGGSGRPITDTQYF

J gene: TRBJ2-3
clone size: few
V gene: TRBV6-5
D gene: -
CDR3 DNA: TGTGCCAGCAGTTACTCGGGGGGACCCATAGATACGCAGTATTTT
CDR3 protein: CASSYSGGPIDTQYF

J gene: TRBJ1-2
clone size: few
V gene: TRBV11-1
D gene: TRBD1
CDR3 DNA: TGTGCCAGCAGCTCCGACAGGGTTGGCTACACCTTC
CDR3 protein: CASSSDRVGYTF